The clone carrying this TCR beta chain was counted a single time. This entry comes from a study of blood T cell repertoires in COVID-19. As processed by the authors: Nucleated cell counts were estimated from reference gene primer amplification. Sequencing was performed with immunoSEQ multiplex PCR; in TCRdb, only in-frame clones are kept and a portion is missing. The V and J calls and clone size were taken over from that table, and D and trimming were inferred from the DNA. The table records over 300,000 clones, 70% to 90% of them present only once. The clonotype originates from a woman in her 30s who had recovered from COVID-19. Sequencing was performed on PBMCs or T cells enriched from blood (not recorded which).

The CDR3 region has the DNA TGTGCCAGCAGCTTAGCGCTGAGTCCCACCACAGATACGCAGTATTTT. As protein: CASSLALSPTTDTQYF. V is TRBV7-9 and J is TRBJ2-3; unclear D gene. Germline V gene sequence: CDR1 SEHNR, CDR2 FQNEAQ (reference sequence). V was cut by 0 bases and J by 2 bases, with 12 bases left in between. The CDR3 has 16 residues.